This is a list of T cell receptor beta chains from one sample in a study of blood T cell repertoires in COVID-19. Profiling relied on immunoSEQ multiplex PCR, and the TCRdb table lists in-frame clones only, not all of them. The sample consists of around 70,000 clones, around three quarters of them appearing once. Sequenced sample: peripheral blood. The receptors shown here come from a man aged 55 to 70 with active or convalescent COVID-19. The CDR3 runs from the conserved cysteine through the conserved F or W. D genes are given only for firm matches. Size tells how often a clone was seen (once, few, many) or the class of an expanded clone, and some rows leave it out.

d_gene,v_gene,abundance,j_gene,CDR3aa,CDR3nt
NA,TRBV7-2,NA,TRBJ1-4,CASSLLGDEKLFF,TGTGCCAGCAGCTTACTGGGAGACGAAAAACTGTTTTTT
TRBD1,TRBV9,NA,TRBJ1-2,CASSVGQGAHGYTF,TGTGCCAGCAGCGTAGGGCAGGGGGCCCATGGCTACACCTTC
TRBD1,TRBV10-3,NA,TRBJ1-2,CAIRGGQGNYGYTF,TGTGCCATCAGGGGGGGACAGGGCAACTATGGCTACACCTTC
TRBD1,TRBV7-9,NA,TRBJ2-3,CASSSQGVSDTQYF,TGTGCCAGCAGCTCTCAGGGGGTGTCAGATACGCAGTATTTT
NA,TRBV2,few,TRBJ1-6,CASSEGRVSLPLHF,TGTGCCAGCAGTGAGGGCAGGGTTAGTTTACCCCTCCACTTT
NA,TRBV28,NA,TRBJ1-2,CASSLWDPTGNGYTF,TGTGCCAGCAGTTTATGGGATCCTACAGGGAATGGCTACACCTTC
TRBD1,TRBV29-1,NA,TRBJ2-2,CSGTGRGGGELFF,TGCAGCGGGACAGGGAGAGGGGGCGGGGAGCTGTTTTTT
TRBD1,TRBV18,NA,TRBJ1-2,CASSPPRQGSYGYTF,TGTGCCAGCTCACCACCGCGACAGGGATCATATGGCTACACCTTC
TRBD2,TRBV19,NA,TRBJ2-1,CASSKLAGGYLTRDEQFF,TGTGCCAGTAGCAAACTAGCGGGCGGCTACCTAACTCGGGATGAGCAGTTCTTC
TRBD2,TRBV7-9,NA,TRBJ2-3,CASTPSAGGTDTQYF,TGTGCCAGCACCCCCTCCGCGGGGGGGACAGATACGCAGTATTTT
TRBD2,TRBV6-6,NA,TRBJ2-3,CASSPVRGVDTQYF,TGTGCCAGCAGCCCCGTGCGGGGGGTAGATACGCAGTATTTT
NA,TRBV7-3,NA,TRBJ2-3,CASSPGGSRTDTQYF,TGTGCCAGCAGCCCCGGGGGTAGCCGCACAGATACGCAGTATTTT
TRBD1,TRBV5-1,NA,TRBJ1-4,CASSRRGQGEEKLFF,TGCGCCAGCAGCCGCCGAGGACAGGGGGAGGAAAAACTGTTTTTT
TRBD1,TRBV29-1,NA,TRBJ2-5,CSVSGQWVKETQYF,TGCAGCGTATCGGGACAGTGGGTTAAAGAGACCCAGTACTTC
TRBD1,TRBV3-1/TRBV3-2,NA,TRBJ1-4,CASSPGTGFEKLFF,TGTGCCAGCAGCCCCGGGACAGGGTTTGAAAAACTGTTTTTT
TRBD1,TRBV10-3,NA,TRBJ1-2,CAISVGDRADGYTF,TGTGCCATCAGTGTAGGGGACAGGGCTGATGGCTACACCTTC
NA,TRBV19,NA,TRBJ1-5,CASSIDRGRPQHF,TGTGCCAGTAGTATAGATCGGGGTCGGCCCCAGCATTTT
TRBD1,TRBV10-3,NA,TRBJ1-1,CAISAGQGLDTEAFF,TGTGCCATCAGTGCAGGACAGGGGCTAGACACTGAAGCTTTCTTT
NA,TRBV18,NA,TRBJ2-6,CASSENKIPSGANVLTF,TGTGCCAGCTCAGAAAACAAAATACCCTCTGGGGCCAACGTCCTGACTTTC
NA,TRBV6-6,NA,TRBJ2-1,CASRDPGGGSDEQFF,TGTGCCAGCAGAGATCCGGGGGGCGGGTCCGATGAGCAGTTCTTC
TRBD1,TRBV7-9,NA,TRBJ1-1,CASSFIRPTGDENTEAFF,TGTGCCAGCAGCTTCATCAGACCTACAGGGGATGAGAACACTGAAGCTTTCTTT
TRBD1,TRBV9,NA,TRBJ1-1,CASSVLSGTANTEAFF,TGTGCCAGCAGCGTACTATCCGGGACAGCGAACACTGAAGCTTTCTTT
NA,TRBV28,NA,TRBJ2-1,CASSGGGQGYEQFF,TGTGCCAGCAGTGGCGGTGGCCAGGGCTATGAGCAGTTCTTC
TRBD1,TRBV28,NA,TRBJ1-5,CASRHDRGQPQHF,TGTGCCAGCAGACACGACAGGGGCCAGCCCCAGCATTTT
NA,TRBV4-1,few,TRBJ2-1,CASSQDERPYYNEQFF,TGCGCCAGCAGCCAAGATGAGAGGCCCTACTACAATGAGCAGTTCTTC
NA,TRBV5-1,NA,TRBJ1-1,CASSLEEGRRGTQAFF,TGCGCCAGCAGCTTGGAGGAGGGGCGACGGGGCACCCAAGCTTTCTTT
TRBD1,TRBV5-1,NA,TRBJ1-1,CASSWSGTGDSRAFF,TGCGCCAGCAGCTGGTCCGGGACAGGGGATTCGAGAGCTTTCTTT
NA,TRBV24-1,NA,TRBJ1-5,CATSFYGGTVQPQHF,TGTGCCACCAGTTTCTATGGGGGGACGGTTCAGCCCCAGCATTTT
TRBD1,TRBV5-1,once,TRBJ2-5,CASSTGTGREETQYF,TGCGCCAGCAGCACCGGGACAGGGCGAGAAGAGACCCAGTACTTC
NA,TRBV4-1,NA,TRBJ2-1,CASSHAGQGFNEQFF,TGCGCCAGCAGCCACGCGGGGCAGGGTTTCAATGAGCAGTTCTTC
TRBD2,TRBV4-2,NA,TRBJ2-3,CASSLTWGPSGGATDTQYF,TGTGCCAGCAGCCTAACGTGGGGGCCTAGCGGGGGGGCCACAGATACGCAGTATTTT
TRBD1,TRBV5-1,NA,TRBJ2-5,CASSLVGQTQETQYF,TGCGCCAGCAGCTTGGTGGGACAGACCCAAGAGACCCAGTACTTC
NA,TRBV7-9,NA,TRBJ2-3,CASSSQDRSTDTQYF,TGTGCCAGCAGCTCCCAGGACAGAAGCACAGATACGCAGTATTTT
TRBD1,TRBV7-7,many,TRBJ1-4,CASSPTQDRAGEKLFF,TGTGCCAGCAGCCCTACTCAGGACAGGGCAGGGGAAAAACTGTTTTTT
TRBD1,TRBV20-1,NA,TRBJ1-1,CSARDDRAAFF,TGCAGTGCTAGAGATGACAGGGCAGCTTTCTTT
TRBD1,TRBV2,NA,TRBJ1-5,CASSHRQGVGYDQPQHF,TGTGCCAGCAGTCATCGACAGGGGGTAGGATACGATCAGCCCCAGCATTTT
TRBD1,TRBV19,NA,TRBJ2-3,CASTDGQVFTDTQYF,TGTGCCAGTACTGACGGACAGGTCTTCACAGATACGCAGTATTTT
NA,TRBV27,NA,TRBJ1-5,CASSLVADQPQHF,TGTGCCAGCAGTTTGGTGGCGGATCAGCCCCAGCATTTT